This record looks at one T cell receptor (beta chain) sequence and its context. The record originates from a study of blood T cell repertoires in COVID-19. Authors' data handling: Researchers report that nucleated cell counts were estimated from reference gene primer amplification. Sequencing was performed with immunoSEQ multiplex PCR; in TCRdb, only in-frame clones are kept and a portion is missing. V, J and clone size derive from that table, while D and trimming were established from the DNA sequence. The data contain some 200,000 clones, approximately 83% of them singletons. Looked up from germline, CDR1 is DFQATT and CDR2 is SNEGSKA (reference sequence). With 3 bases removed from V and 0 bases from J, the gap between germline ends came to 14 bases. The CDR3 loop spans 15 amino acids.

The V and J genes are TRBV20-1 and TRBJ2-5; weak D call: TRBD2 (6 bases). The TCR was taken from a woman aged 55-75 years with acute or convalescent COVID-19. Sequencing was performed on peripheral blood. The chain's CDR3 is CSASARDSNQETQYF. The CDR3 nucleotides read TGCAGTGCTAGTGCTCGGGACTCCAACCAAGAGACCCAGTACTTC.